A selection of T cell receptor beta chains follows, all from one sample in a study of blood T cell repertoires in COVID-19. The data were produced by immunoSEQ multiplex PCR, yet TCRdb's version contains in-frame clones alone and is incomplete. The sample holds fewer than 250,000 clones; around 88% are singletons and the top ten take under 3%. The sample taken for sequencing was peripheral blood. These receptors all stem from a man in his fifties with active or convalescent COVID-19. CDR3s include the opening cysteine and the closing phenylalanine or tryptophan. D genes are given only for firm matches. Some rows mark clone size as missing; the rest say once, few, many or name a class of expanded clone.

>.|.|TRBV19|TRBJ1-5
TGTGCCACCAAGGTTGACCGGAGAAGCAATCAGCCCCAGCATTTT
CATKVDRRSNQPQHF
>.|.|TRBV2|TRBJ2-2
TGTGCCAGCCGAGCGGATTCGAACACCGGGGAGCTGTTTTTT
CASRADSNTGELFF
>.|.|TRBV18|TRBJ2-2
TGTGCCAGCTCACCACCGGGGGCTGGCACCGGGGAGCTGTTTTTT
CASSPPGAGTGELFF
>.|once|TRBV4-3|TRBJ2-7
TGCGCCAGCAGCCAAGTCGACAGGGGAGGGGGCGAGCAGTACTTC
CASSQVDRGGGEQYF
>.|.|TRBV19|TRBJ1-2
TGTGCCAGTAGTATAGGTGGGTCTGCCCCGGGAGGCTACACCTTC
CASSIGGSAPGGYTF
>.|.|TRBV28|TRBJ1-1
TGTGCCAGCAGTTTGGGAGGGGGGCACACTGAAGCTTTCTTT
CASSLGGGHTEAFF
>.|.|TRBV27|TRBJ1-2
TGTGCCAGCAGTTTCAGGGACTATGGCTACACCTTC
CASSFRDYGYTF
>.|.|TRBV3-1/TRBV3-2|TRBJ2-7
TGTGCCAGCAGCCAAGGCGAGTACAGGGAACTCTACGAGCAGTACTTC
CASSQGEYRELYEQYF
>TRBD1|.|TRBV5-6|TRBJ1-4
TGTGCCAGCAGCTGGGGGACAGTGGCCCCCTCGGGTGAAAAACTGTTTTTT
CASSWGTVAPSGEKLFF
>.|.|TRBV5-1|TRBJ2-5
TGCGCCAGCAGCTTGAGCTCAGGGCAAGAGACCCAGTACTTC
CASSLSSGQETQYF
>.|once|TRBV19|TRBJ1-5
TGTGCCAGTACCCTCAGACGGCAGGGAGGTCAGCCCCAGCATTTT
CASTLRRQGGQPQHF
>.|.|TRBV2|TRBJ1-2
TGTGCCAGCAGTGGACAGTCCTATGGCTACACCTTC
CASSGQSYGYTF
>.|.|TRBV25-1|TRBJ1-2
TGTGCCAGCAGTGAATGGGAGGGGGGAGTGGGCTACACCTTC
CASSEWEGGVGYTF
>.|once|TRBV6-2/TRBV6-3|TRBJ1-1
TGTGCCAGCAGTTACTCGCAACACAACACTGAAGCTTTCTTT
CASSYSQHNTEAFF
>.|.|TRBV11-2|TRBJ1-3
TGTGCCAGCAGCGCCAGGGGAACGAAGGGAAACACCATATATTTT
CASSARGTKGNTIYF
>TRBD2|.|TRBV5-1|TRBJ2-3
TGCGCCAGCAAAGGGACTAGCGGGGGGGCGGGGTCGCAGTATTTT
CASKGTSGGAGSQYF
>.|.|TRBV5-1|TRBJ1-2
TGCGCCAGCAGCCCTGCAGGGGCCAATAACTATGGCTACACCTTC
CASSPAGANNYGYTF
>TRBD1|.|TRBV20-1|TRBJ1-5
TGCAGTGCTAGTAAAGGGGTGGACAGGAAAAATCAGCCCCAGCATTTT
CSASKGVDRKNQPQHF
>TRBD1|.|TRBV28|TRBJ1-1
TGTGCCAGCAGTTTATTTCAGGGGGCTGAAGCTTTCTTT
CASSLFQGAEAFF
>TRBD1|.|TRBV30|TRBJ1-2
TGTGCCTGGAGGGGGACAGGGAACTATGGCTACACCTTC
CAWRGTGNYGYTF
>.|.|TRBV3-1/TRBV3-2|TRBJ1-2
TGTGCCAGCAGCCAAGGGATGGGGCGAGGCTACACCTTC
CASSQGMGRGYTF
>.|.|TRBV28|TRBJ1-1
TGTGCCAGCAGTCACAGGGCCACTGAAGCTTTCTTT
CASSHRATEAFF
>.|.|TRBV6-5|TRBJ1-1
TGTGCCAGCTCCCCCCGGGAGGGACACACTGAAGCTTTCTTT
CASSPREGHTEAFF
>TRBD1|.|TRBV7-6|TRBJ1-2
TGTGCCAGCAGCCCAGGGGGGAAGGACGGCTACACCTTC
CASSPGGKDGYTF
>.|.|TRBV4-3|TRBJ2-3
TGCGCCAGCAGCCAAGCACATTTAAGCACAGATACGCAGTATTTT
CASSQAHLSTDTQYF
>.|.|TRBV5-1|TRBJ2-3
TGCGCCAGCAGCTTGGGGCTTAGCACAGATACGCAGTATTTT
CASSLGLSTDTQYF
>TRBD1|.|TRBV7-2|TRBJ1-3
TGTGCCAGCAGCTTAGGACAGGGGATCGGAAACACCATATATTTT
CASSLGQGIGNTIYF
>TRBD1|.|TRBV7-8|TRBJ2-2
TGTGCCAGCAGCCCTGGGACAGGGGTAACCGGGGAGCTGTTTTTT
CASSPGTGVTGELFF
>.|.|TRBV5-4|TRBJ2-4
TGTGCCAGCAGCCTCCGGGGATCGGGAAACATTCAGTACTTC
CASSLRGSGNIQYF
>.|once|TRBV25-1|TRBJ1-5
TGTGCCAGCAGTGATCGGCAGGATCAGCCCCAGCATTTT
CASSDRQDQPQHF
>TRBD1|once|TRBV5-1|TRBJ1-2
TGCGCCAGCAGCTCTAGACAGGGAACGATGTATGGCTACACCTTC
CASSSRQGTMYGYTF
>.|once|TRBV4-3|TRBJ1-2
TGCGCCAGCAGCCAAGTCGGCGCCGGGAGTGGCTACACCTTC
CASSQVGAGSGYTF
>.|.|TRBV6-2/TRBV6-3|TRBJ1-6
TGTGCCAGCAGTTACTCGATCAGGGGACCCAATTCACCCCTCCACTTT
CASSYSIRGPNSPLHF
>TRBD1|.|TRBV5-6|TRBJ2-2
TGTGCCAGCAGCCTCGGGACAGGGAAGGTCGGGGAGCTGTTTTTT
CASSLGTGKVGELFF
>.|many|TRBV24-1|TRBJ1-2
TGTGCCACCAGCGGCGACGGGGGCTATGGCTACACCTTC
CATSGDGGYGYTF
>.|.|TRBV6-5|TRBJ1-2
TGTGCCAGCAGTTACTCGACTACTACCCCCTATGGCTACACCTTC
CASSYSTTTPYGYTF
>.|once|TRBV7-2|TRBJ2-7
TGTGCCAGCAGCCCAGCGGCACAGATCCCTTACGAGCAGTACTTC
CASSPAAQIPYEQYF
>TRBD1|few|TRBV5-5|TRBJ2-3
TGTGCCAGCAGCTTGGAGGGGACAGGCAAAGATACGCAGTATTTT
CASSLEGTGKDTQYF
>TRBD1|.|TRBV7-9|TRBJ2-5
TGTGCCAGCAGCGGCGACAGGGGGCGTCAAGAGACCCAGTACTTC
CASSGDRGRQETQYF
>TRBD2|.|TRBV4-1|TRBJ2-2
TGCGCCAGCAGCCGAGGGACTAGCGGGGTTGGCACCGGGGAGCTGTTTTTT
CASSRGTSGVGTGELFF